Described below is a single T cell receptor (beta chain) sequence and its context. The target antigen is unknown. The data originate from a study of blood T cells in healthy people across ages. Study-level findings and limits: One million T cells yielded diversity estimates that were considered underestimates.

Using a J-beta primer mix together with a sample-barcoded 5' primer, a second PCR was run for roughly 6 to 12 cycles. Each cDNA molecule was tagged by a template-switch adaptor with 12 random nucleotides. MiXCR, run by TCRdb on the 5' RACE reads, gives a single entry per CDR3 protein. Of 650,000 to 800,000 distinct CDR3 sequences in the sample, more than 40% are singletons; the top ten hold nearly 20%. The CDR3 loop spans 16 amino acids. From germline, CDR1 is SGHTA and CDR2 FQGTGA. The V and J ends lost 10 bases and 7 bases, in that order; junction bases with no gene match: 16. The clonotype comes from a man in his 60s in good health. V usage is TRBV7-3 and J usage is TRBJ2-1; 10 bases agree with TRBD2. Sequencing used blood. The CDR3 DNA sequence: TGTGCCACCTCTGTAAGGGCTAGCGGGAGAAATAATGAGCAGTTCTTC. Translated: CATSVRASGRNNEQFF. The variable domain in full, completed from reference TRBV7-3 and TRBJ2-1, reads GAGVSQTPSNKVTEKGKYVELRCDPISGHTALYWYRQSLGQGPEFLIYFQGTGAADDSGLPNDRFFAVRPEGSVSTLKIQRTERGDSAVYLCATSVRASGRNNEQFFGPGTRLTVL.